This passage covers 14 T cell receptor beta chains from one sample sequenced in a study of T-cell memory formation after mild COVID-19. A single record per CDR3 protein comes from TCRdb applying MiXCR to the 5' RACE reads. This table has 560,000 or so distinct CDR3 sequences, approximately 15% appearing once. Sequencing used PBMCs or a T cell subset sorted from them (not recorded which). The origin of the receptors is an adult woman who had mild COVID-19 (a few samples of this study predate the infection). Cell type and time point are not known.

The J gene is TRBJ2-1, the V gene TRBV7-2, with 9 bases aligning to TRBD1. Germline V lookup: CDR1 SGHTA, CDR2 FQGNSA. The CDR3 is made up of 13 amino acids. J gave up 12 bases and V 3 bases, and 6 bases lay outside the gene matches. CDR3 coding DNA: TGTGCCAGCAGCTTTACCGGGACAGGGTCGCAGTTCTTC. This encodes CASSFTGTGSQFF. Based on the CDR3 plus reference TRBV7-2 and TRBJ2-1, the full variable domain is GAGVSQSPSNKVTEKGKDVELRCDPISGHTALYWYRQSLGQGLEFLIYFQGNSAPDKSGLPSDRFSAERTGGSVSTLTIQRTQQEDSAVYLCASSFTGTGSQFFGPGTRLTVL.

This clonotype was recorded a few times. The V gene is TRBV7-9, the J gene TRBJ1-1; D is unclear. This CDR3 spans 15 amino acids. Per the germline V gene, CDR1 is SEHNR and CDR2 is FQNEAQ (reference sequence). V was clipped by 2 bases and J by 7 bases, with 17 bases between them. DNA for the CDR3: TGTGCCAGCAGCTTATACCAGCAGGTAGCGGGTGAAGCTTTCTTT. Its translation is CASSLYQQVAGEAFF.

This clonotype has only a few counts. V usage is TRBV11-2 and J usage is TRBJ1-2; D is unclear. This CDR3 has 10 residues. Germline loops: CDR1 SGHAT, CDR2 FQNNGV. V shed 8 bases and J shed 7 bases, with 8 bases lying between them. CDR3 coding DNA: TGTGCCAGCCGAGGGTTTGGCTACACCTTC. Translating gives CASRGFGYTF.

V is TRBV20-1 and J is TRBJ1-1; D is unresolved. The V end lost 5 bases, the J end lost 1 base, and 17 bases lay between the germline ends. This CDR3 has 15 amino acids. Germline V gene lookup returns CDR1 DFQATT and CDR2 SNEGSKA (reference sequence). CDR3 sequence (DNA): TGCAGTGCTTCCCTCCGGAGGGTTCCGAACACTGAAGCTTTCTTT. This sequence encodes CSASLRRVPNTEAFF.

The gene calls are TRBV11-2 and TRBJ2-7, with no clear D. The CDR3 consists of 15 residues. CDR1 is SGHAT and CDR2 is FQNNGV in the germline V gene. The ends were cut back, 2 bases at V and 6 bases at J, with 17 bases in the middle. CDR3 bases: TGTGCCAGCAGCTTATTCGAGGCGGTGTACAGCGAGCAGTACTTC. Amino acid sequence: CASSLFEAVYSEQYF.

A few counts support this clonotype. This chain connects TRBV2 to TRBJ2-5, with no clear D. V gave up 6 bases and J gave up 5 bases, with 7 bases separating them. The CDR3 totals 11 residues. Germline CDR1 is SNHLY and CDR2 is FYNNEI. CDR3 in amino acids: CASRVGETQYF. The CDR3 bases are TGTGCCAGCAGGGTGGGGGAGACCCAGTACTTC. Combining the CDR3 with reference TRBV2 and TRBJ2-5 gives the whole variable domain EPEVTQTPSHQVTQMGQEVILRCVPISNHLYFYWYRQILGQKVEFLVSFYNNEISEKSEIFDDQFSVERPDGSNFTLKIRSTKLEDSAMYFCASRVGETQYFGPGTRLLVL.

The chain employs TRBV18 and TRBJ1-5, with TRBD1 matching 8 bases. CDR3 length: 16 residues. With 3 bases clipped from V and 9 bases from J, the junction kept 13 bases outside the gene matches. The V gene's germline CDR1 is KGHSH and CDR2 LQKENI. The CDR3 sequence: CASSPGTGGIRAPQHF. DNA of the CDR3: TGTGCCAGCTCACCCGGGACAGGCGGAATTAGGGCGCCCCAGCATTTT.

There are many counts of this clonotype. The chain links TRBV29-1 to TRBJ2-2; D unclear. Germline loops: CDR1 SQVTM, CDR2 ANQGSEA. The CDR3 extends over 12 amino acids. Trimming removed 3 bases from V and 1 base from J, with 3 bases in between. The CDR3 here is CSVDRNTGELFF. The CDR3 bases are TGCAGCGTTGACAGGAACACCGGGGAGCTGTTTTTT.

This chain links TRBV11-2 with TRBJ2-2; 9 bases align to TRBD1. V shed 5 bases, J shed 2 bases, and the junction held 6 bases outside the gene matches. The germline V gene has CDR1 SGHAT and CDR2 FQNNGV. The CDR3 runs 16 residues. CDR3 loop: CASSAYRGLNTGELFF. The CDR3 nucleotides read TGTGCCAGCAGCGCATACAGGGGGCTTAACACCGGGGAGCTGTTTTTT.

This clonotype was seen only a few times. This chain joins TRBV7-2 and TRBJ2-7, with TRBD2 matching over 12 bases. J gave up 0 bases and V 6 bases, and 3 bases lay outside the gene matches. Per the germline V gene, CDR1 is SGHTA and CDR2 is FQGNSA. The CDR3 length is 15 residues. CDR3 protein: CASSQTSGGSYEQYF. The DNA for the CDR3 is TGTGCCAGCAGTCAGACTAGCGGGGGCTCCTACGAGCAGTACTTC.

This clonotype turned up a few times. The chain links TRBV5-1 to TRBJ2-1, with 9 bases that match TRBD1. From germline, CDR1 is SGHRS and CDR2 YFSETQ. The CDR3 contains 16 residues. V shed 0 bases, J shed 4 bases, and the junction held 5 bases outside the gene matches. The CDR3 nucleotides are TGCGCCAGCAGCTTGGCCACAGGGGGCGCTTACAATGAGCAGTTCTTC. Encoded protein: CASSLATGGAYNEQFF.

The chain links TRBV10-3 to TRBJ2-2; D is undetermined. Germline lookup yields CDR1 ENHRY and CDR2 SYGVKD. V gave up 7 bases and J gave up 1 base, with 7 bases separating them. This CDR3 is built from 13 residues. DNA of the CDR3: TGTGCCATCAAAGACAAGAACACCGGGGAGCTGTTTTTT. Encoded protein: CAIKDKNTGELFF.

This clonotype was found many times. The chain couples TRBV5-4 to TRBJ2-1; TRBD2 agrees at 11 bases. CDR1 SGHNT and CDR2 YYREEE come from the germline V gene (reference sequence). The CDR3 spans 15 residues. The V gene end was trimmed by 4 bases and the J gene end by 8 bases; junction bases not matched to a gene: 8. The CDR3 DNA reads TGTGCCAGCAGCCGGGGACTAGCGGAGGGGGATGAGCAGTTCTTC. It is translated as CASSRGLAEGDEQFF.

In this sample, this clonotype turned up a few times. This rearrangement joins TRBV7-8 to TRBJ2-7; 10 bases are a match to TRBD1. The CDR3 extends over 16 amino acids. Germline CDR1 reads SGHVS; CDR2 reads FQNEAQ. V lost 2 bases and J lost 5; bases outside the gene matches: 9. CDR3 bases: TGTGCCAGCAGCTTACCTCGGGACAGGGGTAGTAACGAGCAGTACTTC. Its translation: CASSLPRDRGSNEQYF.